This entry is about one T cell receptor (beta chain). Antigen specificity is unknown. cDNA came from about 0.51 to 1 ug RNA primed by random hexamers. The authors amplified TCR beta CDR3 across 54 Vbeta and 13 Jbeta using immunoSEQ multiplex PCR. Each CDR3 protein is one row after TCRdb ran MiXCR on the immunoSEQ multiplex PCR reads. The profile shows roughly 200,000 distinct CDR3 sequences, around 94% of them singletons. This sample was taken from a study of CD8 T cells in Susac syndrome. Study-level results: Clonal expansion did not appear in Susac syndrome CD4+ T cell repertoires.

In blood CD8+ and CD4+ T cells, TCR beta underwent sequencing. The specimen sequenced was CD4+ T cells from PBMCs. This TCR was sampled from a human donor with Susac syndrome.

CDR3 in DNA: TGTGCCATCAGTGACGGGTACACTGAAGCTTTCTTT. Encoded protein: CAISDGYTEAFF. The chain links TRBV10-3 to TRBJ1-1; no clear D gene. V lost 3 bases and J lost 3, with 5 bases in between. Germline V gene sequence: CDR1 ENHRY, CDR2 SYGVKD. CDR3 length: 12 residues.